This T cell receptor beta chain is from a study of shared clonotypes between healthy human individuals. Using immunoSEQ multiplex PCR, the repertoire was profiled, and TCRdb retains in-frame clones only, with some absent. The sample shows some 1.5 million clones, 98% of them seen only once. The sequencing sample was made of naive CD4+ T cells sorted from blood. The subset was: CD45RA+ positively selected. The source of this sequence is a man aged 25 to 40 in good health.

CDR3: CASSLAYRVGNTIYF. The DNA for the CDR3 is TGTGCCAGCAGCTTGGCCTATCGGGTGGGAAACACCATATATTTT. The chain carries TRBV5-5 and TRBJ1-3, with D hard to call. The CDR3 runs 15 residues. The germline V and J ends were trimmed by 0 bases and 4 bases, with 11 bases remaining between them. Germline loops: CDR1 SGHKS, CDR2 YYEKEE (reference sequence).